The 23 T cell receptor beta chains presented below share a single source sample, sequenced in a study of shared clonotypes between healthy human individuals. Method: immunoSEQ multiplex PCR; TCRdb's copy keeps in-frame clones and lacks some. The table has about 2.3 million clones, about 92% seen once; the top ten hold about 0.39%. The sequencing sample was made of naive CD4+ T cells from PBMCs. Subset specified: CD45RA+ positively selected. The receptors originated from a man between 18 and 35 years old in good health. Some clones in this sample may be carry-over from other donors' samples.

The chain joins TRBV18 to TRBJ1-5; TRBD1 is a possible D gene (5 bases). V dropped 3 bases and J dropped 11 bases, with 17 bases sitting between them. The CDR3 totals 14 residues. In germline, CDR1 is KGHSH, CDR2 LQKENI. CDR3 DNA: TGTGCCAGCTCACCCGCCAGGGCAGGTAAGTCCCAGCATTTT. This sequence encodes CASSPARAGKSQHF.

V is TRBV15 and J is TRBJ2-2; 7 bases are shared with TRBD2. The junction had 8 bases not matched to a gene; V was cut back by 5 bases and J by 2 bases. The CDR3 totals 16 residues. The germline gives CDR1 LNHNV, CDR2 YYDKDF (reference sequence). The CDR3: CATSLPGGLNTGELFF. CDR3 sequence (DNA): TGTGCCACCAGCCTCCCGGGAGGACTCAACACCGGGGAGCTGTTTTTT.

The chain uses TRBV6-1 and TRBJ2-1; D gene unclear. V was cut by 4 bases and J by 6 bases, with 7 bases left in between. In germline, CDR1 is MNHNS, CDR2 SASEGT. The CDR3 contains 12 residues. The CDR3 protein is CASSGNLNEQFF. In DNA form, the CDR3 reads TGTGCCAGCAGTGGGAATCTCAATGAGCAGTTCTTC.

The rearrangement joins TRBV11-2 to TRBJ2-5; a weak D match, TRBD2 (5 bases). V lost 1 base and J 2 bases, leaving 14 bases between the germline ends. Germline V gene data show CDR1 as SGHAT and CDR2 as FQNNGV. The CDR3 spans 16 residues. CDR3 in DNA: TGTGCCAGCAGCTTAGCTGGACTCCGCGGACAAGAGACCCAGTACTTC. This translates into CASSLAGLRGQETQYF.

The V and J genes are TRBV7-9 and TRBJ2-1, with 10 nucleotides matching TRBD2. This CDR3 spans 17 amino acids. Looked up from germline, CDR1 is SEHNR and CDR2 is FQNEAQ (reference sequence). Trimming cost V 2 bases and J 0 bases; bases outside gene matches: 4. CDR3 amino acids: CASSLLSGGSSYNEQFF. The CDR3 coding sequence is TGTGCCAGCAGCTTACTTAGCGGGGGGAGCTCCTACAATGAGCAGTTCTTC.

This clone was observed a few times. The rearrangement uses TRBV21-1 and TRBJ1-2. TRBV21-1 is deemed a pseudogene. This CDR3 is 11 amino acids long. CDR3 bases: TGTGCCAGCAGCGAGCGTTATGGCTACACCTTC. Its protein is CASSERYGYTF.

J is TRBJ1-5 and V is TRBV6-5, with D possibly being TRBD1 (6 bases). Trimming cost V 2 bases and J 9 bases, with 17 bases left between them. The CDR3 extends over 15 amino acids. Germline CDR1 MNHEY, CDR2 SVGAGI. The CDR3 reads CASSYKAGVRGPQHF. In DNA form, the CDR3 reads TGTGCCAGCAGTTACAAGGCAGGGGTGAGAGGGCCCCAGCATTTT.

V and J are TRBV28 and TRBJ2-7; 12 bases match TRBD2. Germline CDR1 reads MDHEN; CDR2 reads SYDVKM. This CDR3 spans 12 amino acids. The J segment lost 6 bases and the V segment lost 7 bases, leaving 1 base of the junction unmatched. The CDR3 loop is CASTGLAGEQYF. The CDR3 nucleotides are TGTGCCAGCACGGGACTAGCGGGCGAGCAGTACTTC.

The rearrangement links TRBV28 to TRBJ1-3; D gene ambiguous. Germline CDR1 is MDHEN and CDR2 is SYDVKM. The CDR3 is 16 residues long. V lost 4 bases to trimming and J lost 0 bases, with 13 bases between them. CDR3 in DNA: TGTGCCAGCAGTTCAGTGTTAGGGTTCTCTGGAAACACCATATATTTT. It translates to CASSSVLGFSGNTIYF.

The gene calls are TRBV4-1 and TRBJ2-3; 8 nucleotides align to TRBD1. Germline CDR1 is MGHRA and CDR2 is YSYEKL. The ends lost 6 bases at V and 3 bases at J; junction bases unmatched: 5. CDR3 size: 14 residues. CDR3 sequence: CASRITGGTDTQYF. Written as DNA, the CDR3 is TGCGCCAGCAGGATAACAGGGGGAACAGATACGCAGTATTTT.

This clone appeared once. The chain carries TRBV28 and TRBJ1-2, with 8 positions matching TRBD1. CDR1 MDHEN and CDR2 SYDVKM come from the germline V gene. Trimming took 7 bases from V and 4 from J; bases not matched to a gene: 8. The CDR3 is 14 amino acids. CDR3 coding DNA: TGTGCCAGCATACCCCCAGGGGGCGGCTATGGCTACACCTTC. It is translated as CASIPPGGGYGYTF.

The chain employs TRBV2 and TRBJ1-1; D remains ambiguous. Germline V gives CDR1 SNHLY, CDR2 FYNNEI. The CDR3 loop spans 16 amino acids. V was trimmed by 2 bases and J by 0 bases, leaving 13 bases between them. The CDR3 DNA reads as TGTGCCAGCAGTGAAACTCCGTTGGGGATGAACACTGAAGCTTTCTTT. Amino acid sequence: CASSETPLGMNTEAFF.

The chain joins TRBV4-2 to TRBJ1-3, with TRBD1 matching 8 bases. V was clipped by 1 base and J by 0 bases; unmatched bases: 8. Germline values: CDR1 LGHNA, CDR2 YNFKEQ. The CDR3 runs to 18 residues. The CDR3 loop is CASSQGSGTGSSGNTIYF. The CDR3 DNA reads as TGTGCCAGCAGCCAAGGGTCAGGGACAGGAAGCTCTGGAAACACCATATATTTT.

As for this clone: Other DNA sequences in this sample translate to the same CDR3. The V and J genes are TRBV9 and TRBJ1-3; TRBD1 might be the D (5 bases). Trimming removed 4 bases from V and 0 bases from J, with 11 bases in between. The CDR3 contains 15 residues. The V gene's germline CDR1 is SGDLS and CDR2 YYNGEE. CDR3 amino acids: CASSSQGGSGNTIYF. CDR3 nucleotide sequence: TGTGCCAGCAGCTCCCAGGGAGGCTCTGGAAACACCATATATTTT.

V usage is TRBV30 and J usage is TRBJ2-7; D is uncertain. The CDR3 length is 12 residues. The germline V and J ends were trimmed by 4 bases and 3 bases, with 10 bases remaining between them. The germline gives CDR1 GTSNPN, CDR2 SVGIG (reference sequence). CDR3 coding DNA: TGTGCCTGGACAAAAGGGATCTACGAGCAGTACTTC. Translated: CAWTKGIYEQYF.

This sequence joins TRBV6-6 and TRBJ1-5; D gene unclear. The CDR3 length is 13 residues. V shed 7 bases and J shed 3 bases, with 10 bases lying between them. The V gene's germline CDR1 is MNHNY and CDR2 SVGAGI (reference sequence). In DNA form, the CDR3 reads TGTGCCAGCACGGCGAGGAACAATCAGCCCCAGCATTTT. It codes for CASTARNNQPQHF.

Comment on this clone: At the DNA level, this CDR3 is encoded by other sequences in the same sample as well. This sequence joins TRBV20-1 and TRBJ2-5; no clear D gene. The CDR3 has 9 residues. Trimming cost V 6 bases and J 4 bases, with 3 bases left between them. In germline, CDR1 is DFQATT, CDR2 SNEGSKA (reference sequence). CDR3 sequence reads: CSAGETQYF. The CDR3, as DNA: TGCAGTGCCGGAGAGACCCAGTACTTC.

The chain is built from TRBV25-1 and TRBJ1-1, with 11 bases that match TRBD1. The CDR3 is 16 residues long. CDR1 is MGHDK, CDR2 SYGVNS, per germline. V shed 6 bases, J shed 5 bases, and the junction held 11 bases outside the gene matches. CDR3 sequence: CASSKPGTGGRTEAFF. The DNA of the CDR3 is TGTGCCAGCAGCAAACCCGGGACAGGGGGTCGGACTGAAGCTTTCTTT.

The rearrangement uses TRBV7-6 and TRBJ2-2; 9 bases line up with TRBD1. The CDR3 spans 16 residues. The J segment lost 0 bases and the V segment lost 5 bases, leaving 4 bases of the junction unmatched. Germline V gene data show CDR1 as SGHVS and CDR2 as FNYEAQ. The CDR3 nucleotides read TGTGCCAGCAGCACCCGACAGGGGGCGAACACCGGGGAGCTGTTTTTT. The encoded protein is CASSTRQGANTGELFF.

This chain joins TRBV7-2 and TRBJ2-2, with D perhaps TRBD2 (6 bases). Trimming left V 8 bases short and J 0 bases short, with 19 bases between. Germline assignment: CDR1 SGHTA and CDR2 FQGNSA. The CDR3 loop spans 17 amino acids. CDR3 loop: CASQPTRSGSNTGELFF. CDR3 in DNA: TGTGCCAGCCAGCCGACCCGCAGCGGGTCGAACACCGGGGAGCTGTTTTTT. Supplemented by reference TRBV7-2 and TRBJ2-2, the full variable domain reads GAGVSQSPSNKVTEKGKDVELRCDPISGHTALYWYRQSLGQGLEFLIYFQGNSAPDKSGLPSDRFSAERTGGSVSTLTIQRTQQEDSAVYLCASQPTRSGSNTGELFFGEGSRLTVL.

This clone appeared once. The chain employs TRBV2 and TRBJ2-5; D is possibly TRBD2 (5 bases). The CDR3 is 15 residues long. V lost 6 bases and J 5 bases, leaving 19 bases between the germline ends. CDR1 and CDR2 (germline): SNHLY, FYNNEI. The CDR3 protein is CASSYRGSSAETQYF. CDR3 DNA: TGTGCCAGCAGCTACCGGGGATCCTCCGCGGAGACCCAGTACTTC.

The V call is TRBV18, the J call TRBJ1-1; D call uncertain. The CDR3 spans 14 residues. Germline loops: CDR1 KGHSH, CDR2 LQKENI. Trimming took 0 bases from V and 6 from J, leaving 11 bases between them. The CDR3 DNA reads as TGTGCCAGCTCACCACCGACGGTCGAGGCTGAAGCTTTCTTT. Encoded protein: CASSPPTVEAEAFF. Full variable domain (remainder filled in from reference TRBV18 and TRBJ1-1): NAGVMQNPRHLVRRRGQEARLRCSPMKGHSHVYWYRQLPEEGLKFMVYLQKENIIDESGMPKERFSAEFPKEGPSILRIQQVVRGDSAAYFCASSPPTVEAEAFFGQGTRLTVV.

This sequence joins TRBV19 and TRBJ1-2, with D unresolved. V lost 3 bases, J lost 8 bases, and 22 bases lay in between. CDR3 length equals 16 residues. Germline CDR1 is LNHDA and CDR2 is SQIVND (reference sequence). The CDR3 DNA follows: TGTGCCAGTAGTATGGCCGTAACAGACCTTGCTGGGGGCTACACCTTC. This encodes CASSMAVTDLAGGYTF.